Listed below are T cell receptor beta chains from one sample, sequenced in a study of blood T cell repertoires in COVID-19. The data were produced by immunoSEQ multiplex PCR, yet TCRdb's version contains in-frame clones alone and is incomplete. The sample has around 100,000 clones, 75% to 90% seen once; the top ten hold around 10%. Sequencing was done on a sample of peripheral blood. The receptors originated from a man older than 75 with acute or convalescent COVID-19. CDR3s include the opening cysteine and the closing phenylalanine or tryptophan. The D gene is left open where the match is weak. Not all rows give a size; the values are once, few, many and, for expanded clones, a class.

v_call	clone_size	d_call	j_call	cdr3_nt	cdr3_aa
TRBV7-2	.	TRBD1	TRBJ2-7	TGTGCCAGCAGCCCCTTTCAGGGGGCGTCCTACGAGCAGTACTTC	CASSPFQGASYEQYF
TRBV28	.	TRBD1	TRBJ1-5	TGTGCCAGCAGTTTTAGTGACAGGGGCGCTCAGCCCCAGCATTTT	CASSFSDRGAQPQHF
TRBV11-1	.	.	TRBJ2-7	TGTGCCAGCAGCGAGGACACTTTATACGAGCAGTACTTC	CASSEDTLYEQYF
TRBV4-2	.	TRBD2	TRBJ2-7	TGTGCCAGCAGCCAAGATCTGCGGGAGGGCGAGCAGTACTTC	CASSQDLREGEQYF
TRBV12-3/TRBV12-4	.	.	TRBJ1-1	TGTGCCAGCAGTGCGCACACTAGAACTGAAGCTTTCTTT	CASSAHTRTEAFF
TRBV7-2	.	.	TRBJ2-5	TGTGCCAGCACCCCGAGTTGGGGGGAAGAGACCCAGTACTTC	CASTPSWGEETQYF
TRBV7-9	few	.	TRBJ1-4	TGTGCCAGCAGCTTAGGAGGGCCTACTAATGAAAAACTGTTTTTT	CASSLGGPTNEKLFF
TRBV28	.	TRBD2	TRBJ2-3	TGTGCCAGCAGAGGGAGCGGGAGGGGCACAGATACGCAGTATTTT	CASRGSGRGTDTQYF
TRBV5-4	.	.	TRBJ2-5	TGTGCCAGCAAGGTTATGGGAGATCAAGAGACCCAGTACTTC	CASKVMGDQETQYF
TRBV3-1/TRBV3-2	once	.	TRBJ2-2	TGTGCCAGCATCCGGGAGAGCGGCGGGGAGCTGTTTTTT	CASIRESGGELFF
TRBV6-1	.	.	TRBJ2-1	TGTGCCAGCAGTGGAGGGACATTCGAATGGGTGTACAATGAGCAGTTCTTC	CASSGGTFEWVYNEQFF
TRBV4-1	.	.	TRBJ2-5	TGCGCCAGCAGCCAAGAGGGGCCAGGAGTGGGGGAGACCCAGTACTTC	CASSQEGPGVGETQYF
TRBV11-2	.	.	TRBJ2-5	TGTGCCAGCAGCTCCCGGGAGACCCAGTACTTC	CASSSRETQYF
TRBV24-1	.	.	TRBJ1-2	TGTGCCACTTCCAACAGCCCTAACTATGGCTACACCTTC	CATSNSPNYGYTF
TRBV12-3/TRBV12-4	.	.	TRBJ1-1	TGTGCCAGCAGTCCAGACAGTAACACTGAAGCTTTCTTT	CASSPDSNTEAFF
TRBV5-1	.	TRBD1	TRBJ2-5	TGCGCCAGCAGCGAACTACAGGGGGCCCAAGAGACCCAGTACTTC	CASSELQGAQETQYF
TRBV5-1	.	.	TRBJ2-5	TGCGCCAGCAGCTTGGGGGCGGATGGAGGAGGAGAGACCCAGTACTTC	CASSLGADGGGETQYF
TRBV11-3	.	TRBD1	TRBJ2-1	TGTGCCAGCAGCTCCGGGACAGGGGGGTACAATGAGCAGTTCTTC	CASSSGTGGYNEQFF
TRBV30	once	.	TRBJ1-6	TGTGCCTGGAGTCTCTCAGGGGTTTCTTCACCCCTCCACTTT	CAWSLSGVSSPLHF
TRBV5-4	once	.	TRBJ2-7	TGTGCCAGCAGCTTGGAAGAGCGGGTGGACGAGCAGTACTTC	CASSLEERVDEQYF
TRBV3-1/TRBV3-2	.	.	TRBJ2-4	TGTGCCAGCAGCTTATCGGGGTGGTCGGCCAAAAACATTCAGTACTTC	CASSLSGWSAKNIQYF
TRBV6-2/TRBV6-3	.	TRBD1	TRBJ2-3	TGTGCCAGCAGTTGGGACAGGTCCGCCACAGATACGCAGTATTTT	CASSWDRSATDTQYF
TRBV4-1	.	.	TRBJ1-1	TGCGCCAGCAGCCAAGACGTATGGGCCACTGAAGCTTTCTTT	CASSQDVWATEAFF
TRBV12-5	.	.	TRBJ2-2	TGTGCTAGTGGTTTTGGTCAGGGTACCACCGGGGAGCTGTTTTTT	CASGFGQGTTGELFF
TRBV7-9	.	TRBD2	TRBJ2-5	TGTGCCAGCAGCTTAGCGCAAGCGGGGGAAGAGACCCAGTACTTC	CASSLAQAGEETQYF
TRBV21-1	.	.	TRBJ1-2	TGTGCCAGCACCGTAAGTCAGGGCGGCTACACCTTC	CASTVSQGGYTF
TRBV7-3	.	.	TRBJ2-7	TGTGCCAGCAGCAAAATGCAGGGATCCTACGAGCAGTACTTC	CASSKMQGSYEQYF
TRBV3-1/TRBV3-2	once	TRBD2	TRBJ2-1	TGTGCCAGCAGCCAAGCCCGGGGGGGCCTGGGTAATGAGCAGTTCTTC	CASSQARGGLGNEQFF
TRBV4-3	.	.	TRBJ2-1	TGCGCCAGCAGCCAAGAGCTAGCGCTATCCTACAATGAGCAGTTCTTC	CASSQELALSYNEQFF
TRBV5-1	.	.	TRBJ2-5	TGCGCCAGCAGCTTGGCGTCTTCGTACCAAGAGACCCAGTACTTC	CASSLASSYQETQYF
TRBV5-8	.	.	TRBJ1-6	TGTGCCAGCAACTTCGGACAGCCCAGTGGGAATTCACCCCTCCACTTT	CASNFGQPSGNSPLHF
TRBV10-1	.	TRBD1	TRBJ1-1	TGCGCCAGCAGTGAGCACTTTAGACAGGGGAACACTGAAGCTTTCTTT	CASSEHFRQGNTEAFF
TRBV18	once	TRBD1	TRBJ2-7	TGTGCCAGCTCACTCTCGGGACAGGGGTTCTACGAGCAGTACTTC	CASSLSGQGFYEQYF
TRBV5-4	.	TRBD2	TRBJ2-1	TGTGCCAGCAGCTTGAGAGTAGCGGGAGGTAGTAGATCCTACAATGAGCAGTTCTTC	CASSLRVAGGSRSYNEQFF
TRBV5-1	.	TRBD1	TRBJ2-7	TGCGCCAGCAGCGTGGGACAGGCCTACGAGCAGTACTTC	CASSVGQAYEQYF
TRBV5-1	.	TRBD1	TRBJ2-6	TGCGCCAGCAGCGCCGGGACAGGGCCTATTCACTCTGGGGCCAACGTCCTGACTTTC	CASSAGTGPIHSGANVLTF
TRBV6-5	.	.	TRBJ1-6	TGTGCCAGCATCGGGCAGGGGCATTCACCCCTCCACTTT	CASIGQGHSPLHF
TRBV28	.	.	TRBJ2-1	TGTGCCAGCAGTGTCCGGCGGGACGGCTACAATGAGCAGTTCTTC	CASSVRRDGYNEQFF
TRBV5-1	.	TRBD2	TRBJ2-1	TGCGCCAGCAGCTTGGAGGCTAGCGGGTGGAACAATGAGCAGTTCTTC	CASSLEASGWNNEQFF
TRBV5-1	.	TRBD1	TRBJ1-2	TGCGCCAGCAGCTTGGGAGGGACAGGGGACTATGGCTACACCTTC	CASSLGGTGDYGYTF
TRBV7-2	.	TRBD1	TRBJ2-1	TGTGCCAGCAGCTTAGGACAGGGAATCCAAAATGAGCAGTTCTTC	CASSLGQGIQNEQFF
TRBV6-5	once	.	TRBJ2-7	TGTGCCAGCAGTTACCGTGCCAGAGGCCCCTACGAGCAGTACTTC	CASSYRARGPYEQYF
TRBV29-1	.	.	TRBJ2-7	TGCAGCGTCCTTTCCCACGAGCAGTACTTC	CSVLSHEQYF
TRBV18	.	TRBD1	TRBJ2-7	TGTGCCAGCTCACCGGGACAGGAGATCTACGAGCAGTACTTC	CASSPGQEIYEQYF
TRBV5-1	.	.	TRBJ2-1	TGCGCCAGCAGCCCCTCCCCTAGGGACAACTACAATGAGCAGTTCTTC	CASSPSPRDNYNEQFF
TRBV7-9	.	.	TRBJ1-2	TGTGCCAGCAGCCCACCAGACGGAGCTCGCTACACCTTC	CASSPPDGARYTF
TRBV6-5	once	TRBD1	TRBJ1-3	TGTGCCAGCAGCCCGGACAGGAGCTCTGGAAACACCATATATTTT	CASSPDRSSGNTIYF
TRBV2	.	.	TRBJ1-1	TGTGCCAGCAGTGAACAGGGGTTCACTGAAGCTTTCTTT	CASSEQGFTEAFF